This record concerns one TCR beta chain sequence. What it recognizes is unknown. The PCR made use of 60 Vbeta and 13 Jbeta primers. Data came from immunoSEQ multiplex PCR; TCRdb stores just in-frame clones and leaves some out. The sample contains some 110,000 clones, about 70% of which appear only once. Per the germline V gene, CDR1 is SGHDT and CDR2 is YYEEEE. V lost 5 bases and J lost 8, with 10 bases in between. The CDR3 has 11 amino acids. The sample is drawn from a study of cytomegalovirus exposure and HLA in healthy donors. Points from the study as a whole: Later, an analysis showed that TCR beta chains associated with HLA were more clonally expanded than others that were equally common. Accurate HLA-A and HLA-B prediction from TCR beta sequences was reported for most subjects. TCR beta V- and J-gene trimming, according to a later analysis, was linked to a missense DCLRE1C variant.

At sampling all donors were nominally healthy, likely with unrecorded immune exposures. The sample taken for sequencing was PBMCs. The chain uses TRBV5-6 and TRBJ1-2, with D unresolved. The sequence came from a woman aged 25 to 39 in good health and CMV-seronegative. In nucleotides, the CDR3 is TGTGCCAGCAGAAGGAGTTACGGCTACACCTTC. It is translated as CASRRSYGYTF.